These 5 T cell receptor beta chains originate from one sample sequenced in a study of response to subunit inactivated influenza vaccine. TCRdb reanalysed the RT-PCR reads using MiXCR and keeps one entry per CDR3 protein. Of 150,000 to 200,000 distinct CDR3 sequences listed, roughly 12% are singletons. The same data also contributed to another study, on T cells expressing NK-cell markers. Turning to that study: Template switching by 5'RACE with UMIs generated the TCR beta cDNA.

The sample in question was CD8+ T cells sorted from PBMCs, obtained roughly 12 days after vaccination. The receptors derive from a man between 50 and 59 years old who received an inactivated influenza vaccine.

This clonotype was counted only a few times. This chain uses TRBV11-1 with TRBJ2-2, with D perhaps TRBD2 (6 bases). The CDR3 is 20 residues long. CDR1 and CDR2 from the germline V gene are SGHAT and FQDESV (reference sequence). Trimming pared 5 bases from V and 0 bases from J, leaving 25 bases between. The CDR3 DNA is TGTGCCAGCAGCACCCAACACTGGCGGGACGACCCCGCGAACACCGGGGAGCTGTTTTTT. Translating it yields CASSTQHWRDDPANTGELFF. Supplemented by reference TRBV11-1 and TRBJ2-2, the full variable domain reads EAEVAQSPRYKITEKSQAVAFWCDPISGHATLYWYRQILGQGPELLVQFQDESVVDDSQLPKDRFSAERLKGVDSTLKIQPAELGDSAMYLCASSTQHWRDDPANTGELFFGEGSRLTVL.

The V gene is TRBV6-2 or TRBV6-3, the J gene TRBJ1-2; D is uncertain. Germline V CDR1 and CDR2: MNHEY, SVGEGT. The CDR3 is 12 residues long. V lost 2 bases and J 5 bases, leaving 6 bases between the germline ends. CDR3 nucleotide sequence: TGTGCCAGCAGTTACGGATTATATGGCTACACCTTC. Translated, it gives CASSYGLYGYTF.

This clonotype was seen a handful of times. The V gene is TRBV7-2, the J gene TRBJ2-7; 8 bases align to TRBD1. V gave up 1 base and J gave up 3 bases; unmatched junction bases: 5. The CDR3 runs 15 residues. Germline loops: CDR1 SGHTA, CDR2 FQGNSA. As DNA, the CDR3 is TGTGCCAGCAGCTTAGTACAGGGGGTTCTCTACGAGCAGTACTTC. Protein sequence: CASSLVQGVLYEQYF.

V and J are TRBV10-3 and TRBJ1-1; D perhaps matches TRBD1 (5 bases). This CDR3 is 12 amino acids long. Deletions cut 7 bases from V and 1 base from J, with 7 bases between. Per germline, CDR1 ENHRY and CDR2 SYGVKD. The CDR3 spells CAIMGENTEAFF. For the CDR3, the DNA is TGTGCCATCATGGGGGAGAACACTGAAGCTTTCTTT.

This clonotype was counted ten times or more. J is TRBJ2-3 and V is TRBV12-3 or TRBV12-4; TRBD2 aligns across 10 bases. The J segment lost 2 bases and the V segment lost 7 bases, leaving 6 bases of the junction unmatched. There are 15 residues in the CDR3. The CDR3, as DNA: TGTGCCAGCAACCTTGGGACTAGCGACACAGATACGCAGTATTTT. Translation gives CASNLGTSDTDTQYF.